The clone carrying this TCR beta chain was seen repeatedly, ten times or more. Its target is unknown. The time point denotes: pre-sensitization, week 0. As for treatment: therapeutic diphenylcyclopropenone sensitization with weekly scalp DPC. The record originates from a study of human T cells and chemical hapten exposure. Study-wide background: Sensitization involved placing 2% DPC onto a 2 cm by 2 cm region of upper inner arm skin. After 6 days, upper back 0.01% DPC patch tests were scored. Study findings and constraints: Expanded TCRs produced significantly more large CDR3 similarity clusters than controls did.

Via MiXCR, TCRdb re-called the RACE reads, giving one row per CDR3 protein. The repertoire consists of around 120,000 distinct CDR3 sequences, with 13% occurring once and the leading ten covering 2.8%. Germline V gives CDR1 MNHEY, CDR2 SVGEGT. The CDR3 runs 17 residues. J gave up 4 bases and V 0 bases, and 9 bases lay outside the gene matches. The receptor was isolated from a woman aged 18-29 years with alopecia areata. Some clones in this sample may be carry-over from other donors' samples. The sequencing used whole blood, collected in connection with sensitization to the hapten diphenylcyclopropenone (DPC). The chain joins TRBV6-2 or TRBV6-3 to TRBJ2-7; 10 nucleotides match TRBD1. This chain's CDR3 is CASSYSNPGTGAYEQYF. In nucleotides, the CDR3 is TGTGCCAGCAGTTACTCGAACCCCGGGACAGGGGCATACGAGCAGTACTTC.